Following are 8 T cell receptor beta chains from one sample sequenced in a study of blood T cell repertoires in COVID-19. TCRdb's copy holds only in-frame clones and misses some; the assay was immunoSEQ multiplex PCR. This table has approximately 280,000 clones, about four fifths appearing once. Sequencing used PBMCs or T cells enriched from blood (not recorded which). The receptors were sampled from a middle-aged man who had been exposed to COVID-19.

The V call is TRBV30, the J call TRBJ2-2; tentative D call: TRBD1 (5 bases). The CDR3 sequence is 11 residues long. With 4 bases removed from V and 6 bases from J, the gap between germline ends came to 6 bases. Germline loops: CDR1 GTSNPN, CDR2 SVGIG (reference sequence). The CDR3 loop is CAWTGPGELFF. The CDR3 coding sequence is TGTGCCTGGACAGGGCCCGGGGAGCTGTTTTTT.

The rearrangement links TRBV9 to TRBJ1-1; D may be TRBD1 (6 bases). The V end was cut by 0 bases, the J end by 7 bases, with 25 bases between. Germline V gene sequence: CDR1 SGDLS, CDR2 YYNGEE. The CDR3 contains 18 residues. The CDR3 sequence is CASSVAWASGIGGGEAFF. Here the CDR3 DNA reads TGTGCCAGCAGCGTAGCTTGGGCCTCGGGCATAGGGGGGGGTGAAGCTTTCTTT.

The CDR3 nucleotides read TGTGCCAGCAGCTTCCGGTTTCTAGCGGGTACTGGTAATACGCAGTATTTT. It codes for CASSFRFLAGTGNTQYF. This chain uses TRBV5-6 with TRBJ2-3; 8 bases align to TRBD2. V gave up 2 bases and J gave up 7 bases; unmatched junction bases: 15. The CDR3 loop spans 17 amino acids. Germline loops: CDR1 SGHDT, CDR2 YYEEEE. The complete variable domain, with remaining parts taken from reference TRBV5-6 and TRBJ2-3, reads DAGVTQSPTHLIKTRGQQVTLRCSPKSGHDTVSWYQQALGQGPQFIFQYYEEEERQRGNFPDRFSGHQFPNYSSELNVNALLLGDSALYLCASSFRFLAGTGNTQYFGPGTRLTVL.

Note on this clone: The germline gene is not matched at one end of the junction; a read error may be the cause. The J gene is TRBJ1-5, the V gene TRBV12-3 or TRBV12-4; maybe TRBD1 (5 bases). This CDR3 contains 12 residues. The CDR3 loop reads CASSLAQGPPHF. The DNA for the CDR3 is TGTGCCAGCAGTTTAGCCCAGGGCCCCCCGCATTTT.

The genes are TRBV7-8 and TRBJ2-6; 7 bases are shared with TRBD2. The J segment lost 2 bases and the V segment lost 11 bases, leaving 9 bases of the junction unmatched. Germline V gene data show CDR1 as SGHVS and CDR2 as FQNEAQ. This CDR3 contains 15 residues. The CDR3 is CAGGGLTTGANVLTF. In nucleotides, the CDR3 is TGTGCCGGGGGGGGACTAACGACTGGGGCCAACGTCCTGACTTTC. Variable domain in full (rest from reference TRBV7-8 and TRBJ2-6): GAGVSQSPRYKVAKRGQDVALRCDPISGHVSLFWYQQALGQGPEFLTYFQNEAQLDKSGLPSDRFFAERPEGSVSTLKIQRTQQEDSAVYLCAGGGLTTGANVLTFGAGSRLTVL.

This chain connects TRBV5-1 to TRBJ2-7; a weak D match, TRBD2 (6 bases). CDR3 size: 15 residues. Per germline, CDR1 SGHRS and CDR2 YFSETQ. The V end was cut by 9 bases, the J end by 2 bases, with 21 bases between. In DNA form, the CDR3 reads TGCGCCAACACGGGTATGGTAGCGGAACCCTACGAGCAGTACTTC. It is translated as CANTGMVAEPYEQYF.

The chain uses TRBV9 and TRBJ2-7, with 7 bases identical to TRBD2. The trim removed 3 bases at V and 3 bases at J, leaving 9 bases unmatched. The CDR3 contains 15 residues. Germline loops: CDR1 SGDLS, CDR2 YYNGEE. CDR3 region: CASSGSASGSYEQYF. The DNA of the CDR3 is TGTGCCAGCAGCGGGTCGGCTAGCGGAAGCTACGAGCAGTACTTC. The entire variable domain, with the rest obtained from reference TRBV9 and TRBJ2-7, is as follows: DSGVTQTPKHLITATGQRVTLRCSPRSGDLSVYWYQQSLDQGLQFLIQYYNGEERAKGNILERFSAQQFPDLHSELNLSSLELGDSALYFCASSGSASGSYEQYFGPGTRLTVT.

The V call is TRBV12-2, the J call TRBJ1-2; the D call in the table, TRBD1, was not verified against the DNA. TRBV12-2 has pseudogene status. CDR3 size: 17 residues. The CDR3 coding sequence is TGTGCAAGTCGCTTAGGTCAGGGACATAAAGCAAAGGTGGGCTACACCTTC. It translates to CASRLGQGHKAKVGYTF.